Given below is one TCR beta chain in context. The antigen is unknown. Germline V gene data show CDR1 as SGHTS and CDR2 as YDEGEE. CDR3 length equals 14 residues. The V segment lost 5 bases and the J segment 1 base; nucleotides outside the gene matches: 4. The data belong to a study of cytomegalovirus exposure and HLA in healthy donors. Regarding the study as a whole: Prediction of most subjects' HLA-A and HLA-B alleles by TCR beta sequences was reportedly accurate. Reports showed the classifier diagnosing cytomegalovirus status with high specificity and sensitivity. In a later analysis, 16,951 TCR beta sequences were associated with HLA alleles at 0.05 false discovery rate.

13 Jbeta primers and 60 Vbeta primers were used for the PCR. Generated by immunoSEQ multiplex PCR, the TCRdb table keeps only in-frame clones and is missing some. Of about 130,000 clones listed, around 82% were seen once; the top ten hold approximately 3.8%. This TCR was recovered from a woman aged 40 to 55 in good health and CMV-seropositive. The chain employs TRBV5-8 and TRBJ2-7; 9 bases match TRBD1. The source material was PBMCs. CDR3 loop: CASRTGTGSYEQYF. DNA for the CDR3: TGTGCCAGCAGGACCGGGACAGGGTCCTACGAGCAGTACTTC. The variable domain in full, completed from reference TRBV5-8 and TRBJ2-7, reads EAGVTQSPTHLIKTRGQQATLRCSPISGHTSVYWYQQALGLGLQFLLWYDEGEERNRGNFPPRFSGRQFPNYSSELNVNALELEDSALYLCASRTGTGSYEQYFGPGTRLTVT.